Given below is one TCR beta chain in context. The antigen is undetermined. The sample comes from a study of CD8+ T cells in alopecia areata. Study in general: Twice a day, 5 to 10 mg of oral tofacitinib was administered to treated patients. Study results and limitations: Scalp clonality and expanded CD8+ clones among the top 100 fell significantly with tofacitinib. The study found higher clonality in lesional than normal scalp, especially in alopecia totalis/universalis.

The authors extracted RNA and reverse transcribed it into cDNA as the sequencing template. Repertoires were generated with immunoSEQ multiplex PCR, while TCRdb's copy carries only in-frame clones and drops some. Of over 150,000 clones detected, approximately 53% appear once; the ten largest clones hold 10% to 11%. The CDR3 consists of 14 residues. Deletions cut 0 bases from V and 2 bases from J, with 9 bases between. Germline CDR1 is SGDLS and CDR2 is YYNGEE. Treatment: oral pan-JAK inhibitor, 5-10 mg twice daily. Using a FACSAria, the CD4+ and CD8+ T cells were sorted from the PBMCs. The sequence was collected from a human donor with alopecia areata. The sample consisted of CD8+ T cells sorted from blood, taken at week 24, from a patient treated with tofacitinib. The chain uses TRBV9 and TRBJ2-7; D may be TRBD2 (6 bases). In DNA form, the CDR3 reads TGTGCCAGCAGCGTAGGGACGGGGGCCTACGAGCAGTACTTC. This gives the protein CASSVGTGAYEQYF.